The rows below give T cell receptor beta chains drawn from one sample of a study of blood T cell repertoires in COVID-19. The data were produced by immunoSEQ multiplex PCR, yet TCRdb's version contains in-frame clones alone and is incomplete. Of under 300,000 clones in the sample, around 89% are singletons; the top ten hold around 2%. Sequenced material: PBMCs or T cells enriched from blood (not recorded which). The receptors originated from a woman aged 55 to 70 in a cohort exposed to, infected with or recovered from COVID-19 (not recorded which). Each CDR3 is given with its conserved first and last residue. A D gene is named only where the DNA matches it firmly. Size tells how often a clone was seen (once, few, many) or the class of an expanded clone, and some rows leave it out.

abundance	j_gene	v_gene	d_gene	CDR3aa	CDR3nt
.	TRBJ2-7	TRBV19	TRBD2	CASSIAGLAVYEQYF	TGTGCCAGTAGTATTGCGGGACTAGCAGTTTACGAGCAGTACTTC
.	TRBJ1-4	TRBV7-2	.	CASSLRRGAFEKLFF	TGTGCCAGCAGCTTACGACGTGGGGCTTTCGAAAAACTGTTTTTT
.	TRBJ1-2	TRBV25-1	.	CASSEGGLRPNYGYTF	TGTGCCAGCAGTGAAGGAGGGCTTCGGCCTAACTATGGCTACACCTTC
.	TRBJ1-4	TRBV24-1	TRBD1	CATSDPPRGQGTATNEKLFF	TGTGCCACCAGTGATCCCCCTCGAGGACAGGGTACTGCAACTAATGAAAAACTGTTTTTT
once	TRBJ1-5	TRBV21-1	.	CASSKTKGPGQFNQPQHF	TGTGCCAGCAGCAAAACCAAGGGGCCGGGACAGTTCAATCAGCCCCAGCATTTT
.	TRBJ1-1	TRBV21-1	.	CASSKHSRGPNTEAFF	TGTGCCAGCAGCAAACATTCCAGGGGGCCGAACACTGAAGCTTTCTTT
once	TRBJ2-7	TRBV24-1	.	CATSGDRGYEQYF	TGTGCCACCAGTGGTGACAGAGGTTACGAGCAGTACTTC
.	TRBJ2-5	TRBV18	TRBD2	CASSPAGGKETQYF	TGTGCCAGCTCACCAGCGGGAGGGAAAGAGACCCAGTACTTC
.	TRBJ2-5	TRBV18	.	CASSAPGGETQYF	TGTGCCAGCTCCGCGCCCGGAGGAGAGACCCAGTACTTC
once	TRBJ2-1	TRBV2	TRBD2	CASNGASGREQFF	TGTGCCAGCAACGGGGCTAGCGGGAGGGAGCAGTTCTTC
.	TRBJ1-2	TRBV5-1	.	CASSLGQGAYGYTF	TGCGCCAGCAGCTTGGGTCAGGGCGCCTATGGCTACACCTTC
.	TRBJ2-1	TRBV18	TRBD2	CASSLSGNEQFF	TGTGCCAGCTCACTTAGCGGGAATGAGCAGTTCTTC
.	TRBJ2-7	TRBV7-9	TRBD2	CASSLGEREAPQDDEQYF	TGTGCCAGCAGCTTAGGTGAGCGGGAGGCCCCCCAGGACGACGAGCAGTACTTC
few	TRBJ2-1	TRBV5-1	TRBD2	CASSREGLAMHEQFF	TGCGCCAGCAGCCGGGAGGGACTAGCCATGCATGAGCAGTTCTTC
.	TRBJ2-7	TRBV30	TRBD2	CAWSTTSDEQYF	TGTGCCTGGAGTACGACTAGCGACGAGCAGTACTTC
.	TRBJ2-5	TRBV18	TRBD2	CASSPLGAGGPTETQYF	TGTGCCAGCTCACCCCTCGGAGCGGGAGGGCCTACGGAGACCCAGTACTTC
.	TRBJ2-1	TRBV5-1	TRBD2	CASSVGLAGDTYNEQFF	TGCGCCAGCAGCGTGGGACTAGCGGGGGATACCTACAATGAGCAGTTCTTC
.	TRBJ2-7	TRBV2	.	CASTLAHSYEQYF	TGTGCCAGCACCTTAGCGCACTCCTACGAGCAGTACTTC
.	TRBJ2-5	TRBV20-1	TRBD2	CSASDRVRGEAQYF	TGCAGTGCTAGTGATCGGGTTCGGGGGGAGGCCCAGTACTTC
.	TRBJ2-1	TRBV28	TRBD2	CASTSLAGKSSYNEQFF	TGTGCCAGCACTTCCCTAGCGGGGAAGAGCTCCTACAATGAGCAGTTCTTC
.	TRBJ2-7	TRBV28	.	CASSSWPDEQYF	TGTGCCAGCAGTTCCTGGCCCGACGAGCAGTACTTC
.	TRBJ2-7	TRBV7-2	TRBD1	CASSPGTGGAYEQYF	TGTGCCAGCAGCCCCGGGACAGGGGGAGCCTACGAGCAGTACTTC
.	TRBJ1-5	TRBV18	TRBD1	CASSPPGQGNQPQHF	TGTGCCAGCTCACCCCCGGGACAGGGAAATCAGCCCCAGCATTTT
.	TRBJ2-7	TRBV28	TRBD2	CASSSGWVAGHYEQYF	TGTGCCAGCAGTTCGGGGTGGGTAGCGGGACATTACGAGCAGTACTTC
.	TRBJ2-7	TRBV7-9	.	CASSFWDSSYEQYF	TGTGCCAGCAGCTTCTGGGACTCCTCCTACGAGCAGTACTTC
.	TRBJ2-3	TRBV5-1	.	CASSSPTATDTQYF	TGCGCCAGCAGCTCCCCGACAGCCACAGATACGCAGTATTTT
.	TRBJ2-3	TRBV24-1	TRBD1	CATSDPRTGSTDTQYF	TGTGCCACCAGTGACCCCCGGACAGGGAGCACAGATACGCAGTATTTT
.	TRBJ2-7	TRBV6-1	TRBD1	CASSEKGQSYEQYF	TGTGCCAGCAGTGAAAAGGGACAGAGCTACGAGCAGTACTTC
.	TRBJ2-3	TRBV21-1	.	CASSKARTPGGYTDTQYF	TGTGCCAGCAGCAAAGCGCGGACACCGGGGGGCTATACAGATACGCAGTATTTT
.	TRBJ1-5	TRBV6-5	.	CASTDWEGYQPQHF	TGTGCCAGCACCGACTGGGAGGGGTATCAGCCCCAGCATTTT
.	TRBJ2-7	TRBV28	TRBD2	CASSFRLAGSGYEQYF	TGTGCCAGCAGTTTTAGACTAGCGGGATCGGGTTACGAGCAGTACTTC
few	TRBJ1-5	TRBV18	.	CASSPGESGAQHF	TGTGCCAGCTCACCCGGGGAATCGGGAGCCCAGCATTTT
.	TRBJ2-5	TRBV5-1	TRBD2	CASSLAGLAGGPGQETQYF	TGCGCCAGCAGCTTGGCCGGCCTAGCGGGAGGGCCGGGTCAAGAGACCCAGTACTTC
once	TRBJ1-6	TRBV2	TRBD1	CASIGTGNSPLHF	TGTGCCAGCATCGGGACAGGCAATTCACCCCTCCACTTT
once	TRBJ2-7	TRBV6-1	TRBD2	CASSDQGGRGFYEQYF	TGTGCCAGCAGTGATCAAGGCGGGAGAGGGTTCTACGAGCAGTACTTC
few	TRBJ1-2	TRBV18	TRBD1	CASSPVLQGNYGYTF	TGTGCCAGCTCACCAGTATTACAGGGGAACTATGGCTACACCTTC
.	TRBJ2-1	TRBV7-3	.	CASSLTHDIPNEQFF	TGTGCCAGCAGCTTAACTCACGACATTCCTAATGAGCAGTTCTTC
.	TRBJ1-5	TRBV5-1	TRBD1	CASSLVGTGGPNQPQHF	TGCGCCAGCAGCTTGGTCGGGACAGGGGGACCCAATCAGCCCCAGCATTTT
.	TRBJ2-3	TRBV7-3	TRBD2	CASSLGGSRTDTQYF	TGTGCCAGCAGCTTAGGCGGGAGTCGTACAGATACGCAGTATTTT
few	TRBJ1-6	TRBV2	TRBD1	CAVTGTGDNSPLHF	TGTGCCGTTACCGGGACAGGGGACAATTCACCCCTCCACTTT
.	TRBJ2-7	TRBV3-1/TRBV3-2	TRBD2	CASSHLLAGAYEQYF	TGTGCCAGCAGCCATCTACTAGCGGGAGCCTACGAGCAGTACTTC
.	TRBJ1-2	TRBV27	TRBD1	CASSPRTGWDYGYTF	TGTGCCAGCAGTCCCCGGACAGGGTGGGACTATGGCTACACCTTC
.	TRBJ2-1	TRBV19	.	CASSREYWGSYNEQFF	TGTGCCAGTAGTAGGGAGTATTGGGGCTCCTACAATGAGCAGTTCTTC
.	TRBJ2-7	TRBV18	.	CASSPSATGLSYEQYF	TGTGCCAGCTCACCCTCGGCCACAGGCCTTTCCTACGAGCAGTACTTC
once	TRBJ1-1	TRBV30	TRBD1	CAWSPARTGFNTEAFF	TGTGCCTGGAGTCCAGCCAGGACAGGGTTCAACACTGAAGCTTTCTTT
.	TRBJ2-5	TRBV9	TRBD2	CASSPRAGGETQYF	TGTGCCAGCAGCCCCAGAGCGGGAGGGGAGACCCAGTACTTC
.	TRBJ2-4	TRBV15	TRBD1	CATSRDQGVKNIQYF	TGTGCCACCAGCAGAGATCAGGGGGTCAAAAACATTCAGTACTTC
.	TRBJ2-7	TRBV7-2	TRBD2	CASSPITSGRVYEQYF	TGTGCCAGCAGCCCGATCACTAGCGGGAGAGTCTACGAGCAGTACTTC
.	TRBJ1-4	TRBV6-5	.	CASSPLREKLFF	TGTGCCAGCAGTCCCCTTCGTGAAAAACTGTTTTTT
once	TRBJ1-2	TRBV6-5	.	CASRQGNGYTF	TGTGCCAGCAGACAGGGAAATGGCTACACCTTC
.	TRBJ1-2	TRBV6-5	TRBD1	CASGDRQYGYTF	TGTGCCAGCGGGGACAGGCAATATGGCTACACCTTC
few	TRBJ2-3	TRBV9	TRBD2	CASSPRTSLDTQYF	TGTGCCAGCAGCCCACGGACTAGCCTAGATACGCAGTATTTT
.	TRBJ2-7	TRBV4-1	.	CASSQEGPVGSYEQYF	TGCGCCAGCAGCCAAGAGGGGCCGGTGGGGTCCTACGAGCAGTACTTC
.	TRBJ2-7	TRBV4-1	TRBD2	CASSHGAGGVNEQYF	TGCGCCAGCAGCCACGGGGCGGGGGGGGTCAACGAGCAGTACTTC
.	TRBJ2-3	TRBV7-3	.	CASSLAGQASTDTQYF	TGTGCCAGCAGCTTAGCGGGGCAGGCTAGCACAGATACGCAGTATTTT